Listed below are T cell receptor beta chains from one sample, sequenced in a study of blood T cell repertoires in COVID-19. Sequenced by immunoSEQ multiplex PCR; TCRdb stores in-frame clones only, minus some. The table shows 150,000 or so clones, with roughly four fifths occurring only once. The sample taken for sequencing was peripheral blood. The source of these receptors is a woman aged 55-70 years with COVID-19, enrolled during active disease. CDR3s include the opening cysteine and the closing phenylalanine or tryptophan. The D gene is left open where the match is weak. Expanded clones get a size class; other rows say once, few or many, or leave the size out.

v_call: TRBV7-8
clone_size: .
j_call: TRBJ1-4
d_call: .
cdr3_aa: CASSFGANEKLFF
cdr3_nt: TGTGCCAGCAGCTTCGGGGCTAATGAAAAACTGTTTTTT

v_call: TRBV21-1
clone_size: .
j_call: TRBJ2-3
d_call: .
cdr3_aa: CATPQGMETDTQYF
cdr3_nt: TGTGCCACCCCCCAGGGGATGGAGACAGATACGCAGTATTTT

v_call: TRBV5-1
clone_size: .
j_call: TRBJ2-1
d_call: .
cdr3_aa: CASSLSGGGNEQFF
cdr3_nt: TGCGCCAGCAGCTTGTCAGGAGGTGGAAATGAGCAGTTCTTC

v_call: TRBV23-1
clone_size: .
j_call: TRBJ1-6
d_call: .
cdr3_aa: CASSQSRGPRGRGSSPLHF
cdr3_nt: TGCGCCAGCAGTCAATCTAGGGGCCCCAGGGGAAGGGGTAGTTCACCCCTCCACTTT

v_call: TRBV5-5
clone_size: few
j_call: TRBJ2-2
d_call: TRBD1
cdr3_aa: CASRLGGQATNTGELFF
cdr3_nt: TGTGCCAGCAGACTCGGGGGACAGGCCACGAACACCGGGGAGCTGTTTTTT

v_call: TRBV19
clone_size: .
j_call: TRBJ2-1
d_call: TRBD2
cdr3_aa: CASTPRRGSGSNEQFF
cdr3_nt: TGTGCCAGTACCCCCCGGAGGGGTAGCGGGAGCAATGAGCAGTTCTTC

v_call: TRBV5-1
clone_size: .
j_call: TRBJ1-2
d_call: .
cdr3_aa: CASSFTGEEGYGYTF
cdr3_nt: TGCGCCAGCAGCTTTACAGGAGAAGAAGGGTATGGCTACACCTTC

v_call: TRBV3-1/TRBV3-2
clone_size: .
j_call: TRBJ1-2
d_call: .
cdr3_aa: CASSQDVPGEDGYTF
cdr3_nt: TGTGCCAGCAGCCAAGATGTCCCAGGCGAAGATGGCTACACCTTC

v_call: TRBV12-3/TRBV12-4
clone_size: .
j_call: TRBJ1-1
d_call: .
cdr3_aa: CASSLSPTGEAFF
cdr3_nt: TGTGCCAGCAGTTTGTCCCCTACGGGTGAAGCTTTCTTT

v_call: TRBV27
clone_size: .
j_call: TRBJ1-1
d_call: TRBD1
cdr3_aa: CASWRQGIFTEAFF
cdr3_nt: TGTGCCAGCTGGAGACAGGGGATATTTACTGAAGCTTTCTTT

v_call: TRBV19
clone_size: .
j_call: TRBJ2-2
d_call: .
cdr3_aa: CASKGAGANTGELFF
cdr3_nt: TGTGCCAGTAAAGGGGCAGGCGCGAACACCGGGGAGCTGTTTTTT

v_call: TRBV11-1
clone_size: once
j_call: TRBJ1-2
d_call: .
cdr3_aa: CASSPRTVDLSGYTF
cdr3_nt: TGTGCCAGCAGCCCGAGGACTGTGGATTTAAGTGGCTACACCTTC

v_call: TRBV15
clone_size: .
j_call: TRBJ2-3
d_call: .
cdr3_aa: CATSRDKVGGDTQYF
cdr3_nt: TGTGCCACCAGCAGAGATAAAGTGGGCGGGGATACGCAGTATTTT

v_call: TRBV6-1
clone_size: .
j_call: TRBJ2-1
d_call: .
cdr3_aa: CASSERLAARNNEQFF
cdr3_nt: TGTGCCAGCAGTGAAAGGTTGGCGGCCCGGAACAATGAGCAGTTCTTC

v_call: TRBV7-3
clone_size: .
j_call: TRBJ2-3
d_call: TRBD2
cdr3_aa: CASSPGGVAGRGTQYF
cdr3_nt: TGTGCCAGCAGCCCCGGGGGGGTAGCGGGAAGAGGTACGCAGTATTTT

v_call: TRBV19
clone_size: .
j_call: TRBJ2-1
d_call: .
cdr3_aa: CASSIGGGDEQFF
cdr3_nt: TGTGCCAGTAGTATAGGGGGGGGCGATGAGCAGTTCTTC

v_call: TRBV19
clone_size: .
j_call: TRBJ2-1
d_call: .
cdr3_aa: CASSIVTVKNSYNEQFF
cdr3_nt: TGTGCCAGTAGTATAGTGACAGTGAAAAACTCCTACAATGAGCAGTTCTTC

v_call: TRBV18
clone_size: .
j_call: TRBJ1-4
d_call: .
cdr3_aa: CASSPSGTGTSEKLFF
cdr3_nt: TGTGCCAGCTCACCATCAGGGACGGGGACTAGTGAAAAACTGTTTTTT

v_call: TRBV5-4
clone_size: .
j_call: TRBJ2-7
d_call: TRBD2
cdr3_aa: CASSLAPGLAPEQYF
cdr3_nt: TGTGCCAGCAGCTTGGCCCCGGGACTAGCACCCGAGCAGTACTTC

v_call: TRBV12-3/TRBV12-4
clone_size: .
j_call: TRBJ1-5
d_call: .
cdr3_aa: CASRERPQHF
cdr3_nt: TGTGCCAGCAGGGAGAGGCCCCAGCATTTT

v_call: TRBV30
clone_size: .
j_call: TRBJ1-4
d_call: TRBD1
cdr3_aa: CAWSVRETGPLKNEKLFF
cdr3_nt: TGTGCCTGGAGTGTACGGGAGACAGGGCCACTTAAGAATGAAAAACTGTTTTTT

v_call: TRBV2
clone_size: .
j_call: TRBJ1-5
d_call: .
cdr3_aa: CASSDRLVNQPQHF
cdr3_nt: TGTGCCAGCTCCGACAGACTAGTCAATCAGCCCCAGCATTTT

v_call: TRBV21-1
clone_size: .
j_call: TRBJ2-7
d_call: .
cdr3_aa: CASSKLEGVRRDNSYEQYF
cdr3_nt: TGTGCCAGCAGCAAACTTGAAGGGGTACGTAGGGACAACTCCTACGAGCAGTACTTC

v_call: TRBV28
clone_size: .
j_call: TRBJ1-5
d_call: .
cdr3_aa: CASSRTTANYNQPQHF
cdr3_nt: TGTGCCAGCAGCCGCACGACGGCTAACTATAATCAGCCCCAGCATTTT

v_call: TRBV3-1/TRBV3-2
clone_size: .
j_call: TRBJ1-6
d_call: .
cdr3_aa: CASSQVGRGPLHF
cdr3_nt: TGTGCCAGCAGCCAAGTCGGAAGGGGGCCCCTCCACTTT

v_call: TRBV6-2/TRBV6-3
clone_size: .
j_call: TRBJ2-1
d_call: TRBD2
cdr3_aa: CASSYIGLAGVEQFF
cdr3_nt: TGTGCCAGCAGTTACATTGGACTAGCGGGAGTGGAGCAGTTCTTC

v_call: TRBV29-1
clone_size: .
j_call: TRBJ1-2
d_call: .
cdr3_aa: CSVRESNYGYTF
cdr3_nt: TGCAGCGTTCGGGAGTCTAACTATGGCTACACCTTC

v_call: TRBV5-1
clone_size: .
j_call: TRBJ1-2
d_call: .
cdr3_aa: CASSQEGIPGYGYTF
cdr3_nt: TGCGCCAGCAGCCAAGAGGGTATCCCCGGGTATGGCTACACCTTC

v_call: TRBV3-1/TRBV3-2
clone_size: few
j_call: TRBJ2-3
d_call: TRBD1
cdr3_aa: CASSHGQGPRELDTQYF
cdr3_nt: TGTGCCAGCAGCCATGGACAGGGGCCCAGGGAGTTAGATACGCAGTATTTT

v_call: TRBV6-5
clone_size: .
j_call: TRBJ2-1
d_call: .
cdr3_aa: CASTKQGTAEQFF
cdr3_nt: TGTGCCAGCACTAAACAGGGAACGGCTGAGCAGTTCTTC

v_call: TRBV9
clone_size: .
j_call: TRBJ2-1
d_call: .
cdr3_aa: CASSLRDSSYNEQFF
cdr3_nt: TGTGCCAGCAGCCTCCGGGATAGCTCCTACAATGAGCAGTTCTTC

v_call: TRBV5-1
clone_size: .
j_call: TRBJ1-6
d_call: .
cdr3_aa: CASSSSTGNSPLHF
cdr3_nt: TGCGCCAGCAGCTCATCGACAGGAAACTCACCCCTCCACTTT

v_call: TRBV2
clone_size: .
j_call: TRBJ1-5
d_call: .
cdr3_aa: CASSPRQSNQPQHF
cdr3_nt: TGTGCCAGCAGTCCCCGACAGAGCAATCAGCCCCAGCATTTT

v_call: TRBV24-1
clone_size: .
j_call: TRBJ2-3
d_call: TRBD2
cdr3_aa: CATSAPDQRGTDTQYF
cdr3_nt: TGTGCCACCAGTGCCCCCGACCAGCGGGGAACAGATACGCAGTATTTT

v_call: TRBV29-1
clone_size: .
j_call: TRBJ1-2
d_call: .
cdr3_aa: CSVAYRVTNYGYTF
cdr3_nt: TGCAGCGTTGCATACAGGGTAACCAACTATGGCTACACCTTC

v_call: TRBV11-3
clone_size: .
j_call: TRBJ1-2
d_call: .
cdr3_aa: CASSLGQRRVYGYTF
cdr3_nt: TGTGCCAGCAGCTTAGGGCAGCGACGGGTCTATGGCTACACCTTC

v_call: TRBV5-6
clone_size: .
j_call: TRBJ1-6
d_call: .
cdr3_aa: CASSLRTAQLNSPLHF
cdr3_nt: TGTGCCAGCAGCCTCAGGACAGCGCAACTTAATTCACCCCTCCACTTT

v_call: TRBV30
clone_size: .
j_call: TRBJ1-2
d_call: TRBD1
cdr3_aa: CAWSVQGTGLGYGYTF
cdr3_nt: TGTGCCTGGAGTGTACAAGGGACAGGGCTTGGCTATGGCTACACCTTC

v_call: TRBV20-1
clone_size: .
j_call: TRBJ2-3
d_call: .
cdr3_aa: CSAQMADTQYF
cdr3_nt: TGCAGTGCTCAGATGGCAGATACGCAGTATTTT

v_call: TRBV6-1
clone_size: once
j_call: TRBJ1-4
d_call: .
cdr3_aa: CASSDNRGSSEKLFF
cdr3_nt: TGTGCCAGCAGTGATAATCGGGGGAGTAGTGAAAAACTGTTTTTT

v_call: TRBV18
clone_size: .
j_call: TRBJ2-3
d_call: .
cdr3_aa: CASSPGLGTDTQYF
cdr3_nt: TGTGCCAGCTCACCGGGGCTTGGGACAGATACGCAGTATTTT

v_call: TRBV27
clone_size: .
j_call: TRBJ2-7
d_call: TRBD1
cdr3_aa: CASSLRARTGGDEQYF
cdr3_nt: TGTGCCAGCAGTTTACGTGCCCGGACAGGGGGGGACGAGCAGTACTTC

v_call: TRBV14
clone_size: .
j_call: TRBJ2-1
d_call: TRBD1
cdr3_aa: CASSPTWGQGSLGEQFF
cdr3_nt: TGTGCCAGCAGCCCCACCTGGGGACAGGGGTCTTTGGGTGAGCAGTTCTTC

v_call: TRBV20-1
clone_size: few
j_call: TRBJ2-2
d_call: TRBD2
cdr3_aa: CSASSTRLAGETGELFF
cdr3_nt: TGCAGTGCTAGTTCCACCAGACTAGCGGGAGAAACCGGGGAGCTGTTTTTT

v_call: TRBV18
clone_size: .
j_call: TRBJ1-5
d_call: .
cdr3_aa: CASSLTDSNQPQHF
cdr3_nt: TGTGCCAGCTCACTGACAGATAGCAATCAGCCCCAGCATTTT

v_call: TRBV5-1
clone_size: once
j_call: TRBJ2-7
d_call: TRBD2
cdr3_aa: CASSDGLDYEQYF
cdr3_nt: TGCGCCAGCAGCGACGGACTAGACTACGAGCAGTACTTC

v_call: TRBV5-1
clone_size: .
j_call: TRBJ2-1
d_call: .
cdr3_aa: CASIIGVASSYNEQFF
cdr3_nt: TGCGCCAGCATAATCGGGGTGGCGAGCTCCTACAATGAGCAGTTCTTC

v_call: TRBV28
clone_size: .
j_call: TRBJ2-1
d_call: .
cdr3_aa: CASSPTGMYEQFF
cdr3_nt: TGTGCCAGCAGTCCTACAGGGATGTATGAGCAGTTCTTC

v_call: TRBV5-1
clone_size: .
j_call: TRBJ2-1
d_call: .
cdr3_aa: CASSSLAASSYNEQFF
cdr3_nt: TGCGCCAGCAGCTCATTAGCGGCCAGCTCCTACAATGAGCAGTTCTTC

v_call: TRBV15
clone_size: .
j_call: TRBJ2-3
d_call: TRBD2
cdr3_aa: CATSLTSGGRGDTQYF
cdr3_nt: TGTGCCACCAGCCTGACTAGCGGGGGGAGAGGAGATACGCAGTATTTT

v_call: TRBV15
clone_size: .
j_call: TRBJ1-6
d_call: .
cdr3_aa: CATSFSRQNSPLHF
cdr3_nt: TGTGCCACCAGCTTCAGCAGGCAAAATTCACCCCTCCACTTT

v_call: TRBV19
clone_size: .
j_call: TRBJ1-2
d_call: TRBD1
cdr3_aa: CASSIETGEAYGYTF
cdr3_nt: TGTGCCAGTAGTATAGAGACAGGGGAGGCCTATGGCTACACCTTC

v_call: TRBV7-9
clone_size: few
j_call: TRBJ2-7
d_call: TRBD2
cdr3_aa: CASSFITSGRASRNEQYF
cdr3_nt: TGTGCCAGCAGCTTTATTACTAGCGGGAGGGCCAGTAGGAACGAGCAGTACTTC

v_call: TRBV6-5
clone_size: .
j_call: TRBJ2-1
d_call: .
cdr3_aa: CASSPQGVSYNEQFF
cdr3_nt: TGTGCCAGCAGTCCACAGGGAGTATCCTACAATGAGCAGTTCTTC

v_call: TRBV3-1/TRBV3-2
clone_size: .
j_call: TRBJ1-2
d_call: .
cdr3_aa: CASSPLGGAGGYTF
cdr3_nt: TGTGCCAGCAGCCCCCTAGGAGGGGCCGGTGGCTACACCTTC

v_call: TRBV6-5
clone_size: .
j_call: TRBJ1-2
d_call: TRBD1
cdr3_aa: CASRGTGGDYGYTF
cdr3_nt: TGTGCCAGCAGAGGTACAGGGGGCGACTATGGCTACACCTTC

v_call: TRBV3-1/TRBV3-2
clone_size: once
j_call: TRBJ2-2
d_call: TRBD2
cdr3_aa: CASSQARGGVGELFF
cdr3_nt: TGTGCCAGCAGCCAAGCGCGGGGGGGCGTCGGGGAGCTGTTTTTT

v_call: TRBV7-8
clone_size: .
j_call: TRBJ1-2
d_call: .
cdr3_aa: CASSLEAGPGYGYTF
cdr3_nt: TGTGCCAGCAGCCTAGAGGCCGGCCCAGGCTATGGCTACACCTTC

v_call: TRBV9
clone_size: few
j_call: TRBJ2-3
d_call: TRBD2
cdr3_aa: CASSTGLAGVADTQYF
cdr3_nt: TGTGCCAGCAGCACAGGACTAGCGGGAGTGGCAGATACGCAGTATTTT